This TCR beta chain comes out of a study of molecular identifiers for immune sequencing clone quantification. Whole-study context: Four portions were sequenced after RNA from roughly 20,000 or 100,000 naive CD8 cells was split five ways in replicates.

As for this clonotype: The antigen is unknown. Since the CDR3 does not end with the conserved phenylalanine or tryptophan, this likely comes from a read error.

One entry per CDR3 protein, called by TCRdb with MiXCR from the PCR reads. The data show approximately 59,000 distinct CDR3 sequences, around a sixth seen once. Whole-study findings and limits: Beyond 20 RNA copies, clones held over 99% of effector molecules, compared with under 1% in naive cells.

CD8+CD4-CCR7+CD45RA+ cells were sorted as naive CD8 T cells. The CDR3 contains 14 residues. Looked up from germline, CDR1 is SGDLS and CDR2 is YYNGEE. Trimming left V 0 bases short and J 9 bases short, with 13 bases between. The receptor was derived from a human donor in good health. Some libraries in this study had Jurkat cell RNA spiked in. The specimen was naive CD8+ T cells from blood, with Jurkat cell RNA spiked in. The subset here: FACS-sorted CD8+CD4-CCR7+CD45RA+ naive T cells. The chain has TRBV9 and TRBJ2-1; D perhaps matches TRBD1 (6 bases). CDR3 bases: TGTGCCAGCAGCGTAGTCCCAGGGGCTCGTGAGCAGTTCCTC. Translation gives CASSVVPGAREQFL.